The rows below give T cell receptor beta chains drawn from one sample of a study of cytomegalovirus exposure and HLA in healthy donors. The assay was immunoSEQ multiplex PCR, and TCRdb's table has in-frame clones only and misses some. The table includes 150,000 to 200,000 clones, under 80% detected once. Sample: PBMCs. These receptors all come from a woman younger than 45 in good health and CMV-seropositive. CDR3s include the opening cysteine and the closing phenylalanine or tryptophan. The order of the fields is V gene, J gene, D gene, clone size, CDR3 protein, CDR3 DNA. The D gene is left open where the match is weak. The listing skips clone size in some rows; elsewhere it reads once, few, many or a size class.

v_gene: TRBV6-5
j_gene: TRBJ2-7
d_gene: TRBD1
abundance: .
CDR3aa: CAIARGRPYEQYF
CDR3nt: TGTGCCATCGCAAGGGGGCGCCCCTACGAGCAGTACTTC

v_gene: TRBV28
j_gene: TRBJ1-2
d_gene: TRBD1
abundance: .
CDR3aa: CASKPQGSPDGYTF
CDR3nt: TGTGCCAGCAAGCCACAGGGGTCACCCGATGGCTACACCTTC

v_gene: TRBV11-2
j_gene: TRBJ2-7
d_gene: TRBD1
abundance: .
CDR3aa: CASSFGQGGSYEQYF
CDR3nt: TGTGCCAGCAGCTTTGGACAGGGGGGAAGCTACGAGCAGTACTTC

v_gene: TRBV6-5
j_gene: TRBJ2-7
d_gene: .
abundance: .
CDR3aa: CASSLLNEQYF
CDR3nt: TGTGCCAGCAGTTTACTGAACGAGCAGTACTTC

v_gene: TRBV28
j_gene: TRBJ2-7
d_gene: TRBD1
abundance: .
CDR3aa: CASSRDRAVFEQYF
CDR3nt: TGTGCCAGCAGTCGCGACAGGGCCGTCTTCGAGCAGTACTTC

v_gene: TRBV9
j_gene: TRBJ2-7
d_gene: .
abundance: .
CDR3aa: CASSVDSAQAQYF
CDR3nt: TGTGCCAGCAGCGTTGACAGCGCTCAAGCGCAGTACTTC

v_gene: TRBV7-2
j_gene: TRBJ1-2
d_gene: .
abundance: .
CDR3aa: CASSLGGRYGYTF
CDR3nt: TGTGCCAGCAGCTTAGGGGGCCGGTATGGCTACACCTTC

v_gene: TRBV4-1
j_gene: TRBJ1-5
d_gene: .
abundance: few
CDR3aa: CASRGTGTNQPQHF
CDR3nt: TGCGCCAGCAGGGGAACAGGGACCAATCAGCCCCAGCATTTT

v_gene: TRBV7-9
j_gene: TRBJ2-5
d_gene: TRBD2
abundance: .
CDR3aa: CASSSQAGPPETQYF
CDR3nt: TGTGCCAGCAGCTCCCAAGCGGGGCCCCCAGAGACCCAGTACTTC

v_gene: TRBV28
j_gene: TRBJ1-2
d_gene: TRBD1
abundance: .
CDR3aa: CASSLGATGGPLYGYTF
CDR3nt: TGTGCCAGCAGTTTGGGAGCCACAGGGGGCCCGCTCTATGGCTACACCTTC

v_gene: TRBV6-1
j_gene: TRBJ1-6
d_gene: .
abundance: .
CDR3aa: CASSARGSSYNSPLHF
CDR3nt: TGTGCCAGCAGTGCCCGGGGGAGCTCCTATAATTCACCCCTCCACTTT

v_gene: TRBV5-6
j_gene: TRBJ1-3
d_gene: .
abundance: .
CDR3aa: CASSWERRGNTIYF
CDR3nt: TGTGCCAGCAGCTGGGAGCGACGGGGAAACACCATATATTTT

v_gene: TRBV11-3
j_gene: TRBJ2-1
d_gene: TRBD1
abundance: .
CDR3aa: CASSLETGSMWEQFF
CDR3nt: TGTGCCAGCAGCTTAGAGACAGGGTCAATGTGGGAGCAGTTCTTC

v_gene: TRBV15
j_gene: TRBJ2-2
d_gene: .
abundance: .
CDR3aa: CATSRDPRVTGELFF
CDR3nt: TGTGCCACCAGCAGAGATCCGAGGGTAACCGGGGAGCTGTTTTTT

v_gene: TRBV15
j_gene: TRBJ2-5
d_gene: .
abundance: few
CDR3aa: CATSRGGDSLTQYF
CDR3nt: TGTGCCACCAGCAGAGGAGGGGACTCTCTAACCCAGTACTTC

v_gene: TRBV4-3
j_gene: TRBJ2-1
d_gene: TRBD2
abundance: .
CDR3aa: CASSPLGAGGSSYNEQFF
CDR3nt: TGCGCCAGCAGCCCCCTCGGAGCGGGGGGGAGCTCCTACAATGAGCAGTTCTTC

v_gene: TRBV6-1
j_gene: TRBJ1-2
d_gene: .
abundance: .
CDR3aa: CASSVSVDYGYTF
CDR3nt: TGTGCCAGCAGTGTTTCGGTGGACTATGGCTACACCTTC

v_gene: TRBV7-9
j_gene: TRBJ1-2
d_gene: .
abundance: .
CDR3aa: CASSLRTGVYGYTF
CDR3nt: TGTGCCAGCAGCCTAAGAACAGGAGTCTATGGCTACACCTTC

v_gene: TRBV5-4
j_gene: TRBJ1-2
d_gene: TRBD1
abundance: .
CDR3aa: CASSQTGQGYGYTF
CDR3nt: TGTGCCAGCAGCCAAACAGGACAGGGGTATGGCTACACCTTC

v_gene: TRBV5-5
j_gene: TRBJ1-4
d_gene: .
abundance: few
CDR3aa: CASRPGTQEKLFF
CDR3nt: TGTGCCAGCAGACCCGGGACTCAGGAAAAACTGTTTTTT

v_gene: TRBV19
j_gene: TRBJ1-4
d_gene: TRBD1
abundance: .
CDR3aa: CASSKQGATNEKLFF
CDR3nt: TGTGCCAGTAGTAAGCAGGGGGCCACTAATGAAAAACTGTTTTTT

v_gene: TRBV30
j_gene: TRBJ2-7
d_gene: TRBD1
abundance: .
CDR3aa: CAWSALGQGSTYEQYF
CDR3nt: TGTGCCTGGAGTGCCTTGGGACAGGGCAGCACCTACGAGCAGTACTTC

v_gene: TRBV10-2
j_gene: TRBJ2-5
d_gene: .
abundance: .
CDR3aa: CASSESTGKETQYF
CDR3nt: TGCGCCAGCAGTGAGTCGACAGGAAAAGAGACCCAGTACTTC

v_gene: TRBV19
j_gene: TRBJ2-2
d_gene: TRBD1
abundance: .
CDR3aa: CASVTPGTGEGSQRAGELFF
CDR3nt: TGTGCCAGCGTAACCCCCGGGACAGGGGAGGGTAGCCAACGCGCCGGGGAGCTGTTTTTT

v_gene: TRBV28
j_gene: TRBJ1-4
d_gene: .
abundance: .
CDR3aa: CASSLSEEKLFF
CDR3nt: TGTGCCAGCAGCCTCTCGGAGGAAAAACTGTTTTTT

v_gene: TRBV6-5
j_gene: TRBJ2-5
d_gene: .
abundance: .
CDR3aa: CASSYSGRQETQYF
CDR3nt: TGTGCCAGCAGTTACTCGGGCAGGCAAGAGACCCAGTACTTC

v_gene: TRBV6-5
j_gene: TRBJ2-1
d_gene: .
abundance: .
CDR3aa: CASKGSGSYNEQFF
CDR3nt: TGTGCCAGCAAAGGCAGCGGGTCCTACAATGAGCAGTTCTTC

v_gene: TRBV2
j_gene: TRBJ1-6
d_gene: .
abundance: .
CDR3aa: CARAGQGHNSPLHF
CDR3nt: TGTGCCAGAGCAGGGCAGGGCCACAATTCACCCCTCCACTTT

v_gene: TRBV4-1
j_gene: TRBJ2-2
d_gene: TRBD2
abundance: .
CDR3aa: CASSQGLAGDTGELFF
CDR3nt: TGCGCCAGCAGCCAGGGACTAGCGGGGGACACCGGGGAGCTGTTTTTT

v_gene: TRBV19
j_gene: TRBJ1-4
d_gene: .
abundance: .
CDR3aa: CASSTSRRNEKLFF
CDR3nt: TGTGCCAGTAGCACATCGCGGCGGAATGAAAAACTGTTTTTT

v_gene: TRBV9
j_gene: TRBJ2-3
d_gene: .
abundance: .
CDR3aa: CASSVDREGQYF
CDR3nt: TGTGCCAGCAGCGTAGACAGGGAGGGCCAGTATTTT

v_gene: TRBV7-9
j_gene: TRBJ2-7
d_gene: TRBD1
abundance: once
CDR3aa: CSSSLTRQGALREQYF
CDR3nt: TGTTCCAGCAGCCTAACGAGACAGGGGGCGCTTAGGGAGCAGTACTTC

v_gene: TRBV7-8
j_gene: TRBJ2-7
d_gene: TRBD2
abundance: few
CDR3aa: CASSSGLAGGRYEQYF
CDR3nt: TGTGCCAGCAGCTCGGGACTAGCGGGGGGGCGATACGAGCAGTACTTC

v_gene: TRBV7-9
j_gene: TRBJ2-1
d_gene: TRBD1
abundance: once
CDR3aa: CASSFGQGAGRPQFF
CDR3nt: TGTGCCAGCAGCTTTGGGCAGGGGGCGGGCCGCCCGCAGTTCTTC

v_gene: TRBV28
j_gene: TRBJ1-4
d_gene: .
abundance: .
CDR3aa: CASTGGRGAGEKLFF
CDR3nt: TGTGCCAGCACGGGAGGAAGGGGGGCAGGGGAAAAACTGTTTTTT

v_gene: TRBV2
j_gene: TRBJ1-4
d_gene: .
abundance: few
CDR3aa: CASSDRTSSEKLFF
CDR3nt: TGTGCCAGCAGTGATAGGACAAGTAGCGAAAAACTGTTTTTT

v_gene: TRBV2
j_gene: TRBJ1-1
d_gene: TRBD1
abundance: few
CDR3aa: CASSYRGTEAFF
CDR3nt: TGTGCCAGCAGTTACAGGGGTACTGAAGCTTTCTTT

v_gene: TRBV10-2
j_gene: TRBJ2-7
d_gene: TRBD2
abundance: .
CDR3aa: CASTDSGGTSSYEQYF
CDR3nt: TGCGCCAGCACAGATAGCGGGGGGACGAGCTCCTACGAGCAGTACTTC

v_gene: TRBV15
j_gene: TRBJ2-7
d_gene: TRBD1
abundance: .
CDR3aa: CAPSRGMRQGATYEQYF
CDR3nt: TGTGCCCCCAGCAGAGGTATGAGACAGGGGGCTACCTACGAGCAGTACTTC

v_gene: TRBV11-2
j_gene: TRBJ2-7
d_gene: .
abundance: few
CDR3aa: CASSLDGAYEQYF
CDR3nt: TGTGCCAGCAGCTTGGATGGAGCCTACGAGCAGTACTTC

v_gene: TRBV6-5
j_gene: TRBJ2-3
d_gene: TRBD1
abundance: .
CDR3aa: CASSRGRGLDTQYF
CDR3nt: TGTGCCAGCAGTCGAGGTAGGGGGCTGGATACGCAGTATTTT

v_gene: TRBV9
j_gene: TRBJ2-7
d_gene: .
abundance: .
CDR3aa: CASSPGRDTSYEQYF
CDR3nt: TGTGCCAGCAGCCCAGGCCGGGACACTTCCTACGAGCAGTACTTC

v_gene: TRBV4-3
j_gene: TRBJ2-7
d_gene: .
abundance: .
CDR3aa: CASSQVADPLTYEQYF
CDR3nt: TGCGCCAGCAGCCAAGTGGCGGATCCACTCACCTACGAGCAGTACTTC

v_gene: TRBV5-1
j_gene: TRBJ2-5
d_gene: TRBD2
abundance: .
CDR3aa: CASSPPGEGETQYF
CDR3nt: TGCGCCAGCAGCCCGCCCGGGGAGGGAGAGACCCAGTACTTC

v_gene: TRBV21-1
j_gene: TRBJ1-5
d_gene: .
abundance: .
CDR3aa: CASSSRHYQPQHF
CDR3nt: TGTGCCAGCAGCAGTAGACACTATCAGCCCCAGCATTTT

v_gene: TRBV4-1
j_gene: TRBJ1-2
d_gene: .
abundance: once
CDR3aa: CASSPAGDYGYTF
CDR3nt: TGCGCCAGCAGCCCCGCAGGGGACTATGGCTACACCTTC

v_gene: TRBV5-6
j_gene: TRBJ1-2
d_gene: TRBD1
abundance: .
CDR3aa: CASSIRTGRGSGYTF
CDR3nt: TGTGCCAGCAGCATCAGGACAGGGAGAGGGAGTGGCTACACCTTC

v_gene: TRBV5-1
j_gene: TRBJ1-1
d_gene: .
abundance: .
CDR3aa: CASTLDRRERAFF
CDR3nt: TGCGCCAGCACCTTAGACAGGCGGGAGCGAGCTTTCTTT

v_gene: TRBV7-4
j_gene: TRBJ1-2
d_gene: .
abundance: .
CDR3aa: CASGQTTRGGDSGYTF
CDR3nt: TGTGCCAGCGGCCAGACTACTCGGGGGGGCGATTCTGGCTACACCTTC

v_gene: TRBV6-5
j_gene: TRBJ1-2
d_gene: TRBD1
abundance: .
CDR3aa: CASSSRTGPNYGYTF
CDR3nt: TGTGCCAGCAGTTCCCGGACAGGTCCTAACTATGGCTACACCTTC

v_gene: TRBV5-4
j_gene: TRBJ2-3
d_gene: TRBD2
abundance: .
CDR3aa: CASSLGGVDTQYF
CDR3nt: TGTGCCAGCAGCCTCGGGGGGGTGGATACGCAGTATTTT

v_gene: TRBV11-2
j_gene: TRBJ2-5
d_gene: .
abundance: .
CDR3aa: CASSPFLLASGTQYF
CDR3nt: TGTGCCAGCAGCCCTTTCTTACTAGCCTCCGGGACCCAGTACTTC

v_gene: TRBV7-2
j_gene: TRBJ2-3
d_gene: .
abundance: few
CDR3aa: CASSRNPGAATGDTQYF
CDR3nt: TGTGCCAGCAGCCGAAATCCAGGGGCAGCTACGGGAGATACGCAGTATTTT

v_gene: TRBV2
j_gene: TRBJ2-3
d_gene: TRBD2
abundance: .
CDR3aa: CASSDLAGGTDTQYF
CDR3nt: TGTGCCAGCAGTGACCTAGCGGGGGGCACAGATACGCAGTATTTT

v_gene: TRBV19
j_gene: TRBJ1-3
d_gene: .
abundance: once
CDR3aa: CASSDHRDATIYF
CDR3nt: TGTGCCAGTAGTGACCACAGGGATGCCACCATATATTTT